This is a list of T cell receptor beta chains from one sample in a study of blood T cell repertoires in COVID-19. The protocol was immunoSEQ multiplex PCR, while the TCRdb copy is restricted to in-frame clones and leaves out a portion. The sample has approximately 90,000 clones; around 79% are singletons. The sequencing sample was made of peripheral blood. The source of these receptors is a human donor in a cohort sampled during active COVID-19. Both conserved end residues are part of each CDR3. The D gene is left open where the match is weak. Size values are once, few and many counts, or a class for expanded clones, and some rows have none.

16 TRBJ1-5 TRBV10-3 once - TGTGCCATCAGTGTTGGGACTGGTTCGAGCAATCAGCCCCAGCATTTT CAISVGTGSSNQPQHF
13 TRBJ2-5 TRBV4-1 - - TGCGCCAGCAGCCCCGGGTACCAAGAGACCCAGTACTTC CASSPGYQETQYF
14 TRBJ2-1 TRBV6-5 once TRBD2 TGTGCCAGCAGGAATAGCGGGAGTGGCAATGAGCAGTTCTTC CASRNSGSGNEQFF
16 TRBJ2-7 TRBV28 - - TGTGCCAGCAGTCCCCCGATAGCGGCGAGCTCCTACGAGCAGTACTTC CASSPPIAASSYEQYF
16 TRBJ1-2 TRBV27 - TRBD1 TGTGCCAGCAGTTTAGTGGGTCAGGGGGCTTACTATGGCTACACCTTC CASSLVGQGAYYGYTF
14 TRBJ1-2 TRBV6-5 - TRBD1 TGTGCCAGCAGCCCGGGACAGGGGACCTATGGCTACACCTTC CASSPGQGTYGYTF
13 TRBJ2-3 TRBV12-3/TRBV12-4 - TRBD1 TGTGCCAGCAGGCGAACAGGGGGCGATACGCAGTATTTT CASRRTGGDTQYF
17 TRBJ2-7 TRBV19 few TRBD2 TGTGCCAGTAGTATTGGGAGACTAGCGGGACCTTCCTACGAGCAGTACTTC CASSIGRLAGPSYEQYF
13 TRBJ1-5 TRBV18 once - TGTGCCAGCTCACTTCGGGGCAATCAGCCCCAGCATTTT CASSLRGNQPQHF
15 TRBJ2-7 TRBV6-1 few TRBD2 TGTGCCAGCAGTGATCGACTAGCGGGAGTCTACGAGCAGTACTTC CASSDRLAGVYEQYF
14 TRBJ2-2 TRBV19 - - TGTGCCAGTAGGGACAGCTCAAACACCGGGGAGCTGTTTTTT CASRDSSNTGELFF
15 TRBJ2-2 TRBV11-2 - - TGTGCCAGCAGCTTAATCCCAGGGTTGGTCGGGGAGCTGTTTTTT CASSLIPGLVGELFF
16 TRBJ2-2 TRBV25-1 - - TGTGCCAGCAGTGACCTGACAGGTGTCTACACCGGGGAGCTGTTTTTT CASSDLTGVYTGELFF